This TCR beta chain appears in the sequencing data of a study of technical replicates of blood from a few donors. The assay was immunoSEQ multiplex PCR, and TCRdb's table has in-frame clones only and misses some. Counted here are around 95,000 clones, about 94% occurring once; the ten biggest clones make up 0.2% to 0.25%. The material sequenced was T cells isolated from PBMCs. The receptor comes from a human donor in good health.

The CDR3 sequence: CASSQDAGGYSNQPQHF. Here the CDR3 DNA reads TGCGCCAGCAGCCAAGACGCGGGAGGGTATAGCAATCAGCCCCAGCATTTT. V gene TRBV4-1 combines with J gene TRBJ1-5; D unclear. The CDR3 extends over 17 amino acids. V was pared by 0 bases and J by 0 bases, with 12 bases between. CDR1 is MGHRA and CDR2 is YSYEKL in the germline V gene.